This TCR beta chain is drawn from a study of cytomegalovirus exposure and HLA in healthy donors. Regarding the study as a whole: It was reported that the classifier diagnosed cytomegalovirus status with high specificity and sensitivity in both the original and validation cohorts. A list of roughly 160 TCR beta chains associated with cytomegalovirus was given.

To note about this clone: What it recognizes is unknown.

It was the approximately 120-subject validation cohort, separate from the approximately 680-subject first cohort, to which the donors belonged. The CDR3 spans 12 residues. Between the trimmed V and J ends, which lost 5 bases and 7 bases, there was a span of 9 bases. In germline, CDR1 is SGHTA, CDR2 FQGTGA. TCRdb keeps only in-frame clones here, not all; method: immunoSEQ multiplex PCR. There are 150,000 to 250,000 clones in the sample; 84% occur only once, and over 10% lies in the top ten. The sample comprised PBMCs. The chain is built from TRBV7-3 and TRBJ2-1; D might be TRBD2 (6 bases). The origin of this receptor is a woman aged 25 to 39 in good health and CMV-seropositive. CDR3 coding DNA: TGTGCCAGCAGCCTCCGGGGGAATGAGCAGTTCTTC. Encoded protein: CASSLRGNEQFF.